These 19 T cell receptor beta chains were sequenced from one sample in a study of PD-1 blockade in classical Hodgkin lymphoma. Using immunoSEQ multiplex PCR, the repertoire was profiled, and TCRdb retains in-frame clones only, with some absent. The data contain about 110,000 clones, 70% to 90% of them seen just once; the ten biggest clones take up 15% to 20%. Brentuximab vedotin exposure varied, and every patient relapsed after autologous stem cell transplantation. The sample consisted of peripheral blood mononuclear cells (PBMCs), taken before the second cycle of nivolumab. The receptor set was obtained from a human donor with classical Hodgkin lymphoma.

The J gene is TRBJ1-2, the V gene TRBV19; no clear D. From germline, CDR1 is LNHDA and CDR2 SQIVND (reference sequence). Deletions cut 5 bases from V and 3 bases from J, with 16 bases between. The CDR3 has 15 residues. The CDR3 DNA sequence: TGTGCCAGTAGTCTCGGCGGCACCGGTTACTATGGCTACACCTTC. Protein: CASSLGGTGYYGYTF.

About this clone itself: Different DNA sequences within this sample yield the same CDR3. This sequence joins TRBV11-2 and TRBJ1-1; unclear D gene. The CDR3 spans 12 residues. Germline V gene data show CDR1 as SGHAT and CDR2 as FQNNGV. V was pared by 2 bases and J by 3 bases, with 4 bases between. The CDR3, as DNA: TGTGCCAGCAGCTTATCTTACACTGAAGCTTTCTTT. This translates into CASSLSYTEAFF.

The CDR3 loop is CASSEAERRFF. In nucleotides, the CDR3 is TGTGCCAGCAGTGAAGCGGAACGTAGGTTTTTT. V gene TRBV2 combines with J gene TRBJ1-4; D not certain. The germline V gene has CDR1 SNHLY and CDR2 FYNNEI. The CDR3 extends over 11 amino acids. V was cut by 0 bases and J by 16 bases, with 9 bases left in between.

The chain combines TRBV15 with TRBJ2-7; no reliable D call. The CDR3 length is 16 residues. With 0 bases removed from V and 0 bases from J, the gap between germline ends came to 12 bases. Germline-derived CDR1 and CDR2 are LNHNV and YYDKDF (reference sequence). CDR3 coding DNA: TGTGCCACCAGCAGAGATTATGGGGTTAGCTCCTACGAGCAGTACTTC. This encodes CATSRDYGVSSYEQYF. Looking up the rest from reference TRBV15 and TRBJ2-7 gives the full variable domain: DAMVIQNPRYQVTQFGKPVTLSCSQTLNHNVMYWYQQKSSQAPKLLFHYYDKDFNNEADTPDNFQSRRPNTSFCFLDIRSPGLGDTAMYLCATSRDYGVSSYEQYFGPGTRLTVT.

This rearrangement joins TRBV5-1 to TRBJ2-1; TRBD2 might be the D (6 bases). The germline gives CDR1 SGHRS, CDR2 YFSETQ. The germline V and J ends were trimmed by 2 bases and 6 bases, with 15 bases remaining between them. The CDR3 extends over 15 amino acids. CDR3: CASSFGDGGPNEQFF. CDR3 DNA: TGCGCCAGCAGCTTTGGGGATGGAGGGCCCAATGAGCAGTTCTTC.

The chain uses TRBV4-2 and TRBJ2-1, with 8 bases aligning to TRBD1. From germline, CDR1 is LGHNA and CDR2 YNFKEQ. The CDR3 has 16 residues. V was pared by 0 bases and J by 9 bases, with 10 bases of the junction left unmatched. CDR3 amino acids: CASSQDPGGPIGEQFF. The CDR3 coding sequence is TGTGCCAGCAGCCAAGACCCAGGGGGCCCTATTGGTGAGCAGTTCTTC.

V usage is TRBV6-5 and J usage is TRBJ1-5; D not certain. This CDR3 spans 14 amino acids. V dropped 6 bases and J dropped 4 bases, with 13 bases sitting between them. The germline gives CDR1 MNHEY, CDR2 SVGAGI. This chain's CDR3 is CASRSGLGNQPQHF. The CDR3 DNA is TGTGCCAGCAGATCAGGTTTGGGAAATCAGCCCCAGCATTTT.

The chain recombines TRBV28 with TRBJ1-2; 8 nucleotides align to TRBD1. Germline CDR1 MDHEN, CDR2 SYDVKM. The CDR3 sequence is 13 residues long. V was clipped by 4 bases and J by 6 bases; unmatched bases: 4. The CDR3 reads CASSYRGSHGYTF. CDR3 in DNA: TGTGCCAGCAGTTACAGGGGGTCTCATGGCTACACCTTC.

V is TRBV5-1 and J is TRBJ2-2; the D call may be TRBD1 or TRBD2 (5 bases each). V was cut by 0 bases and J by 2 bases, with 11 bases left in between. Germline V gives CDR1 SGHRS, CDR2 YFSETQ. CDR3 length: 16 amino acids. The CDR3 sequence: CASSLEGTANTGELFF. The DNA for the CDR3 is TGCGCCAGCAGCTTGGAGGGGACCGCAAACACCGGGGAGCTGTTTTTT.

V and J are TRBV20-1 and TRBJ2-7; no firm D call. Trimming took 7 bases from V and 1 from J, leaving 8 bases between them. Germline CDR1 and CDR2: DFQATT and SNEGSKA (reference sequence). The CDR3 is 11 amino acids. CDR3 bases: TGCAGTGGCCAGGCTTCCTACGAGCAGTACTTC. Protein sequence: CSGQASYEQYF.

The chain joins TRBV7-2 to TRBJ2-5; 14 bases map to TRBD2. The CDR3 covers 15 residues. Per germline, CDR1 SGHTA and CDR2 FQGNSA. The V and J ends lost 8 bases and 5 bases, in that order; junction bases with no gene match: 7. CDR3 region: CASLRLAGGPETQYF. CDR3 coding DNA: TGTGCCAGCTTAAGACTAGCGGGAGGGCCGGAGACCCAGTACTTC.

This clone was observed a single time. The rearrangement joins TRBV6-1 to TRBJ1-5; TRBD1 is a possible D gene (5 bases). Germline-derived CDR1 and CDR2 are MNHNS and SASEGT. Between the trimmed V and J ends, which lost 7 bases and 2 bases, there was a span of 15 bases. The CDR3 is 15 residues long. CDR3 in amino acids: CASISGQGRNQPQHF. The DNA of the CDR3 is TGTGCCAGCATTTCGGGGCAGGGTCGCAATCAGCCCCAGCATTTT.

The V and J genes are TRBV7-2 and TRBJ2-2, with 14 bases lining up with TRBD2. Losses at the gene ends were 5 bases for V and 5 bases for J; bases not matched to a gene: 7. Germline CDR1 and CDR2: SGHTA and FQGNSA. The CDR3 runs 17 residues. Here the CDR3 DNA reads TGTGCCAGCAGCCTTGGACTAGCGGGAGGATGGACCGGGGAGCTGTTTTTT. As protein: CASSLGLAGGWTGELFF. Using reference TRBV7-2 and TRBJ2-2 for the parts outside the CDR3, the full variable domain is GAGVSQSPSNKVTEKGKDVELRCDPISGHTALYWYRQSLGQGLEFLIYFQGNSAPDKSGLPSDRFSAERTGGSVSTLTIQRTQQEDSAVYLCASSLGLAGGWTGELFFGEGSRLTVL.

V is TRBV7-7 and J is TRBJ2-6; D not resolved. CDR1 and CDR2 from the germline V gene are SSHAT and FNYEAQ (reference sequence). V gave up 6 bases and J gave up 0 bases, with 9 bases separating them. This CDR3 has 15 amino acids. This chain's CDR3 is CASSPVNSGANVLTF. In DNA, the CDR3 is TGTGCCAGCAGTCCCGTTAACTCTGGGGCCAACGTCCTGACTTTC. The variable domain in full, completed from reference TRBV7-7 and TRBJ2-6, reads GAGVSQSPRYKVTKRGQDVTLRCDPISSHATLYWYQQALGQGPEFLTYFNYEAQPDKSGLPSDRFSAERPEGSISTLTIQRTEQRDSAMYRCASSPVNSGANVLTFGAGSRLTVL.

The genes are TRBV2 and TRBJ2-7; TRBD1 is a possible D gene (6 bases). The CDR3 extends over 12 amino acids. The V and J ends lost 8 bases and 2 bases respectively, with 10 bases between them. Germline V gives CDR1 SNHLY, CDR2 FYNNEI. CDR3 in DNA: TGTGCCAGCCGGCAGGGGCCCTACGAGCAGTACTTC. Translating it yields CASRQGPYEQYF.

This clone appeared a single time. The V call is TRBV6-5, the J call TRBJ2-7; no definite D call. This CDR3 has 15 amino acids. Germline V lookup: CDR1 MNHEY, CDR2 SVGAGI. The V and J ends lost 2 bases and 1 base respectively, with 12 bases between them. The CDR3 is CASSYRPGESYEQYF. The CDR3 DNA sequence: TGTGCCAGCAGTTACCGCCCAGGAGAATCCTACGAGCAGTACTTC.

Only a few counts were recorded for this clone. This chain uses TRBV18 with TRBJ2-7, with 8 bases aligning to TRBD1. V lost 2 bases, J lost 6 bases, and 3 bases stayed unmatched. The CDR3 runs to 13 residues. Germline V CDR1 and CDR2: KGHSH, LQKENI. The CDR3 loop reads CASSPSGGREQYF. CDR3 in DNA: TGTGCCAGCTCACCATCAGGGGGCCGCGAGCAGTACTTC.

The chain is built from TRBV4-1 and TRBJ1-6; D unclear. V lost 2 bases and J 6 bases, leaving 5 bases between the germline ends. Germline lookup yields CDR1 MGHRA and CDR2 YSYEKL. The CDR3 is made up of 13 amino acids. The CDR3 bases are TGCGCCAGCAGCCAACCACCTAATTCACCCCTCCACTTT. Amino acids: CASSQPPNSPLHF.

CDR3 residues: CASSPRTSLNTDTQYF. The CDR3 nucleotides are TGTGCCAGCAGCCCCCGGACTAGCCTAAACACAGATACGCAGTATTTT. The genes are TRBV7-2 and TRBJ2-3, with 8 bases identical to TRBD2. The CDR3 has 16 residues. CDR1 is SGHTA and CDR2 is FQGNSA in the germline V gene. After removal of 5 bases from V and 2 bases from J, the junction contained 9 bases not matched to a gene. The full variable domain, rest sourced from reference TRBV7-2 and TRBJ2-3, is GAGVSQSPSNKVTEKGKDVELRCDPISGHTALYWYRQSLGQGLEFLIYFQGNSAPDKSGLPSDRFSAERTGGSVSTLTIQRTQQEDSAVYLCASSPRTSLNTDTQYFGPGTRLTVL.